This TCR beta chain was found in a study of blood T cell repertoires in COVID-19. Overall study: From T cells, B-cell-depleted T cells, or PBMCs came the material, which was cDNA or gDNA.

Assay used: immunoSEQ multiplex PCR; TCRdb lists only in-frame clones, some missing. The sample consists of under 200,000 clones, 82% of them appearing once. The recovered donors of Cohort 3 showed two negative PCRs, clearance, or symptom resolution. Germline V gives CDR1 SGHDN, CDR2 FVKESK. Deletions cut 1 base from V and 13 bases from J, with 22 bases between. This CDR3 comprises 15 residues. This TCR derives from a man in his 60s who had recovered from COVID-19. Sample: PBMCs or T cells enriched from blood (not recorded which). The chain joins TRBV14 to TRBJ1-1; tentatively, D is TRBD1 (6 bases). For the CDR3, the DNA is TGTGCCAGCAGCCAAGCGAACAGGGACCGAATTAAACTTTTCTTT. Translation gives CASSQANRDRIKLFF.